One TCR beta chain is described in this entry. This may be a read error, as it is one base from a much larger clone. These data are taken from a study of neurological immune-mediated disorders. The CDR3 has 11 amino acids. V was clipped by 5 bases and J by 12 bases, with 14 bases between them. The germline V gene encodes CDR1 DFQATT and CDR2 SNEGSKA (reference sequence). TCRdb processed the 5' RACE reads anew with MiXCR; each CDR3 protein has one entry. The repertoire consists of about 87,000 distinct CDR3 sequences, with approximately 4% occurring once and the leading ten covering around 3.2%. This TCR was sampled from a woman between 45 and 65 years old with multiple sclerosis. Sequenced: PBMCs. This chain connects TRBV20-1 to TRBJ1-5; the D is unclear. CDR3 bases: TGCAGTGCTGGGCCGAGGGAGCACCAGCATTTT. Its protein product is CSAGPREHQHF.